In its sample, the clone carrying this T cell receptor (beta chain) was seen a few times. Method: immunoSEQ multiplex PCR; TCRdb's copy keeps in-frame clones and lacks some. The sample has fewer than 450,000 clones, roughly 87% seen once. Everyone who took part was roughly 18 to 89 years old, and they came from 24 US areas. Recovery meant two consecutive negative NP/OP PCR tests, professional clearance, or resolved symptoms. These data originate in a study of blood T cell repertoires in COVID-19. This CDR3 comprises 18 residues. Germline CDR1 is MGHRA and CDR2 is YSYEKL. With 6 bases clipped from V and 7 bases from J, the junction kept 17 bases outside the gene matches.

The V and J genes are TRBV4-1 and TRBJ1-6; 8 bases are shared with TRBD1. This clonotype was obtained from a woman under 40 who had recovered from COVID-19. Sequencing was done on a sample of PBMCs or T cells enriched from blood (not recorded which). The CDR3, as DNA: TGCGCCAGCAGTAGCCTTTTTGCCAGACAGGGGAGGAATTCACCCCTCCACTTT. It codes for CASSSLFARQGRNSPLHF.